This T cell receptor (beta chain) was sequenced for a study of blood T cell repertoires in COVID-19. Study processing details: Nucleated cell number was recorded as an estimate derived from reference gene primer amplification. Repertoires were generated with immunoSEQ multiplex PCR, while TCRdb's copy carries only in-frame clones and drops some. The DNA was the basis for D and trimming; V, J and clone size are from that table. The repertoire holds 150,000 to 200,000 clones, with approximately 80% as singletons. V lost 11 bases and J lost 6, with 17 bases in between. The CDR3 has 13 residues. CDR1 is LGHNA and CDR2 is YSLEER in the germline V gene. Enrollees, about 18 to 95 years old, lived in 25 or so US areas. Cohorts were assigned according to the clinical history that participants reported.

This TCR came from a man in his 70s who had been exposed to COVID-19. J is TRBJ1-5 and V is TRBV4-3; TRBD1 might be the D (5 bases). The material sequenced was PBMCs or T cells enriched from blood (not recorded which). In DNA, the CDR3 is TGCGCCTCCTCATGGGGGGTTGGTCAGCCCCAGCATTTT. Its protein product is CASSWGVGQPQHF.